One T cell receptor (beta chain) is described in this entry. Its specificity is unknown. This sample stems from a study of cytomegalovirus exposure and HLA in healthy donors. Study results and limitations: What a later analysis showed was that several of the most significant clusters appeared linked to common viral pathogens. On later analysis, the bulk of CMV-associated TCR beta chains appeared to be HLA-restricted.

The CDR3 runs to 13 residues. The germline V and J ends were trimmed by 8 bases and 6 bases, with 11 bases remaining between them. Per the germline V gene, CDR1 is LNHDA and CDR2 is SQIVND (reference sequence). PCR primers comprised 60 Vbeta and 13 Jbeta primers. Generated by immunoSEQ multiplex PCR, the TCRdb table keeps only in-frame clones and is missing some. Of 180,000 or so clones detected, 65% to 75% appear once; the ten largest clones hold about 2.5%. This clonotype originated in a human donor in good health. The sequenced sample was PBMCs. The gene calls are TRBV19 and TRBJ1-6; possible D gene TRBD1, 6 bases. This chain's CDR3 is CASREQGNSPLHF. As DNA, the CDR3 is TGTGCCAGTCGGGAACAGGGTAATTCACCCCTCCACTTT.